A single sample is the source of the 31 T cell receptor beta chains below, sequenced in a study of cytomegalovirus exposure and HLA in healthy donors. With 60 Vbeta and 13 Jbeta primers, the PCR was carried out. Profiled with immunoSEQ multiplex PCR; TCRdb holds only in-frame clones, not every one. In the table there are roughly 150,000 clones, about 82% of which are singletons. Material for sequencing was PBMCs. Receptors were obtained from a woman aged 40 to 49 in good health and CMV-seropositive.

This chain links TRBV30 with TRBJ1-1, with 10 nucleotides matching TRBD1. The J segment lost 7 bases and the V segment lost 2 bases, leaving 4 bases of the junction unmatched. The CDR3 extends over 13 amino acids. CDR1 and CDR2 (germline): GTSNPN, SVGIG (reference sequence). CDR3 sequence: CAWSSGTGDEAFF. Written as DNA, the CDR3 is TGTGCCTGGAGTTCCGGGACAGGGGATGAAGCTTTCTTT.

CDR3 sequence: CASSEQYSNQPQHF. The CDR3 DNA reads TGTGCCAGCAGTGAACAGTATAGCAATCAGCCCCAGCATTTT. V usage is TRBV2 and J usage is TRBJ1-5; D is ambiguous. The CDR3 totals 14 residues. Deletions cut 2 bases from V and 0 bases from J, with 5 bases between. CDR1 is SNHLY and CDR2 is FYNNEI in the germline V gene.

The chain uses TRBV28 and TRBJ2-7; D may be TRBD2 (6 bases). CDR3 length: 13 amino acids. Germline CDR1 is MDHEN and CDR2 is SYDVKM. The V end lost 3 bases, the J end lost 4 bases, and 10 bases lay between the germline ends. The CDR3 DNA reads as TGTGCCAGCAGTTTGGGGCTAGCGTACGAGCAGTACTTC. The encoded protein is CASSLGLAYEQYF.

The chain combines TRBV29-1 with TRBJ2-7, with D hard to call. Trimming stripped 4 bases from V and 4 bases from J, with 11 bases between. Germline CDR1 and CDR2: SQVTM and ANQGSEA. This CDR3 contains 12 residues. The DNA of the CDR3 is TGCAGCGTTGTGGTAGGAGCGTACGAGCAGTACTTC. This gives the protein CSVVVGAYEQYF.

CDR3 coding DNA: TGTGCCAGCAGCCATCTTTACACCGACAGGGTAATCTTAAATGAGCAGTTCTTC. Its protein is CASSHLYTDRVILNEQFF. V usage is TRBV5-5 and J usage is TRBJ2-1; 7 bases are a match to TRBD1. With V trimmed by 4 bases and J by 7 bases, 20 bases remained unmatched. CDR1 SGHKS and CDR2 YYEKEE come from the germline V gene (reference sequence). The CDR3 sequence is 18 residues long.

This clone was seen a handful of times. The CDR3 is CASSSQGNTEAFF. CDR3 sequence (DNA): TGTGCCAGCAGCTCCCAGGGGAACACTGAAGCTTTCTTT. The chain carries TRBV7-9 and TRBJ1-1; weak D call: TRBD1 (5 bases). Germline V lookup: CDR1 SEHNR, CDR2 FQNEAQ (reference sequence). V gave up 4 bases and J gave up 1 base, with 7 bases separating them. The CDR3 covers 13 residues.

The CDR3 loop is CASSLDSYSPLHF. CDR3 sequence (DNA): TGTGCCAGCAGCTTAGATTCCTATTCACCCCTCCACTTT. This chain joins TRBV11-2 and TRBJ1-6; D not certain. V lost 0 bases to trimming and J lost 8 bases, with 5 bases between them. Per germline, CDR1 SGHAT and CDR2 FQNNGV. The CDR3 consists of 13 residues.

The genes are TRBV6-5 and TRBJ2-7, with 8 bases lining up with TRBD2. Germline V CDR1 and CDR2: MNHEY, SVGAGI. This CDR3 comprises 15 residues. With V trimmed by 0 bases and J by 5 bases, 6 bases remained unmatched. CDR3 nucleotides: TGTGCCAGCAGTTACTCGACACGGGGGGGAGACGAGCAGTACTTC. As protein: CASSYSTRGGDEQYF.

This clone was counted a few times. V usage is TRBV27 and J usage is TRBJ1-3; tentative D call: TRBD1 (5 bases). Germline CDR1 reads MNHEY; CDR2 reads SMNVEV (reference sequence). The CDR3 length is 15 residues. V was clipped by 4 bases and J by 5 bases, with 15 bases between them. CDR3: CASSSLAGGRNTIYF. The CDR3 nucleotides are TGTGCCAGCAGTTCCCTTGCGGGGGGTCGAAACACCATATATTTT.

The rearrangement links TRBV9 to TRBJ2-5; possibly TRBD1 for D (6 bases). V was cut by 3 bases and J by 5 bases, with 14 bases left in between. Germline values: CDR1 SGDLS, CDR2 YYNGEE. This CDR3 is built from 14 residues. The CDR3 DNA sequence: TGTGCCAGCAGCGCAGGAACAGGGCCCGAGACCCAGTACTTC. Translation: CASSAGTGPETQYF.

The V gene is TRBV5-1, the J gene TRBJ2-7, with 7 bases fitting TRBD2. The CDR3 sequence is 15 residues long. V gave up 4 bases and J gave up 3 bases; unmatched junction bases: 10. Germline-derived CDR1 and CDR2 are SGHRS and YFSETQ. As DNA, the CDR3 is TGCGCCAGCAGCCCCATAACGGGGGGTCTCTACGAGCAGTACTTC. Translation: CASSPITGGLYEQYF.

V gene TRBV15 combines with J gene TRBJ2-7; maybe TRBD1 (5 bases). V dropped 0 bases and J dropped 6 bases, with 18 bases sitting between them. The CDR3 contains 16 residues. Germline V gene data show CDR1 as LNHNV and CDR2 as YYDKDF (reference sequence). The CDR3 DNA reads TGTGCCACCAGCAGAGATATCAACGGCAGGGAACGCGAGCAGTACTTC. Its translation is CATSRDINGREREQYF.

The chain couples TRBV5-1 to TRBJ2-7; D perhaps matches TRBD2 (6 bases). Trimming stripped 6 bases from V and 3 bases from J, with 16 bases between. Germline V lookup: CDR1 SGHRS, CDR2 YFSETQ. CDR3 length: 14 residues. The CDR3 loop is CASKNGREVYEQYF. The CDR3 region has the DNA TGCGCCAGCAAAAACGGGAGAGAAGTCTACGAGCAGTACTTC.

This chain connects TRBV30 to TRBJ2-1; TRBD2 agrees at 7 bases. The CDR3 spans 16 residues. Germline values: CDR1 GTSNPN, CDR2 SVGIG (reference sequence). Germline trimming cut 2 bases from V and 9 bases from J; bases unmatched to any gene: 16. The CDR3, as DNA: TGTGCCTGGAGTCCTTTAAGAGGGAGGGGCGGTGGTGAGCAGTTCTTC. Its protein is CAWSPLRGRGGGEQFF.

This CDR3 reads CASSLQTGSSYEQYF. CDR3 DNA sequence: TGTGCCAGCAGTTTACAGACCGGGAGCTCCTACGAGCAGTACTTC. J is TRBJ2-7 and V is TRBV6-1; a possible D gene is TRBD2 (6 bases). There are 15 residues in the CDR3. Germline V CDR1 and CDR2: MNHNS, SASEGT. V gave up 5 bases and J gave up 0 bases, with 14 bases separating them.

The chain is built from TRBV7-2 and TRBJ2-7; no firm D call. CDR1 is SGHTA and CDR2 is FQGNSA in the germline V gene. Trimming took 5 bases from V and 2 from J, leaving 19 bases between them. The CDR3 spans 16 residues. In nucleotides, the CDR3 is TGTGCCAGCAGCCTAGTCGATTGGTACAGAACCTACGAGCAGTACTTC. This gives the protein CASSLVDWYRTYEQYF. Complete variable domain (other parts from reference TRBV7-2 and TRBJ2-7): GAGVSQSPSNKVTEKGKDVELRCDPISGHTALYWYRQSLGQGLEFLIYFQGNSAPDKSGLPSDRFSAERTGGSVSTLTIQRTQQEDSAVYLCASSLVDWYRTYEQYFGPGTRLTVT.

J is TRBJ2-7 and V is TRBV13, with TRBD2 matching 10 bases. The length of the CDR3 is 14 residues. V trimming: 4 bases; J trimming: 3 bases; junction bases outside the gene matches: 3. CDR1 and CDR2 from the germline V gene are PRHDT and FYEKMQ (reference sequence). CDR3 protein: CASSYSGGNYEQYF. DNA of the CDR3: TGTGCCAGCAGCTATAGCGGGGGGAACTACGAGCAGTACTTC.

This clone was counted a single time. The CDR3, as DNA: TGCAGCGTTGACAGGTTCGGGACAGGGCATGGCTACACCTTC. This encodes CSVDRFGTGHGYTF. V and J are TRBV29-1 and TRBJ1-2; 9 bases fit TRBD1. The CDR3 covers 14 residues. With V trimmed by 3 bases and J by 6 bases, 8 bases remained unmatched. Germline lookup yields CDR1 SQVTM and CDR2 ANQGSEA.

In regard to this clone: Other DNA sequences in the same sample also yield this CDR3. The chain has TRBV7-2 and TRBJ2-2; perhaps TRBD1 as D (6 bases). This CDR3 is 14 amino acids long. The germline CDR1 and CDR2 sequences are SGHTA and FQGNSA. Deletions cut 3 bases from V and 8 bases from J, with 13 bases between. The CDR3 region is CASSLVGGWGELFF. CDR3 nucleotides: TGTGCCAGCAGCTTGGTTGGGGGCTGGGGGGAGCTGTTTTTT.

This chain uses TRBV28 with TRBJ2-7; 11 positions agree with TRBD1. The CDR3 is made up of 16 amino acids. After removal of 2 bases from V and 3 bases from J, the junction contained 6 bases not matched to a gene. Germline assignment: CDR1 MDHEN and CDR2 SYDVKM. The CDR3 DNA reads as TGTGCCAGCAGTTTAATAGGGACAGGGGGACTCTACGAGCAGTACTTC. Residues: CASSLIGTGGLYEQYF.

Only one count was recorded for this clone. In DNA, the CDR3 is TGTGCCAGCAGCTTAAAGCGGGGGAGTGGAGGCTACACCTTC. Its translation is CASSLKRGSGGYTF. This sequence joins TRBV7-2 and TRBJ1-2; a possible D gene is TRBD1 (5 bases). V was pared by 2 bases and J by 8 bases, with 15 bases between. The length of the CDR3 is 14 residues. CDR1 is SGHTA, CDR2 FQGNSA, per germline.

A few counts support this clone. This chain uses TRBV9 with TRBJ2-5; perhaps TRBD2 as D (5 bases). TRBJ2-7 explains the end of the DNA better; the J call may be wrong. The CDR3 length is 15 residues. The germline V gene encodes CDR1 SGDLS and CDR2 YYNGEE. The CDR3 DNA follows: TGTGCCAGCAGCGTAGGGGTCCGGGATTTGTACGAGCAGTACTTC. This translates into CASSVGVRDLYEQYF.

V gene TRBV7-6 combines with J gene TRBJ1-1; D not resolved. The germline CDR1 and CDR2 sequences are SGHVS and FNYEAQ. V was trimmed by 5 bases and J by 5 bases, leaving 12 bases between them. The CDR3 totals 13 residues. The CDR3 coding sequence is TGTGCCAGCAGCGGAGGGAAACGGACTGAAGCTTTCTTT. It yields the protein CASSGGKRTEAFF.

This clone appeared a few times. The chain is built from TRBV5-1 and TRBJ1-2, with D perhaps TRBD1 (5 bases). In germline, CDR1 is SGHRS, CDR2 YFSETQ. The CDR3 is made up of 14 amino acids. V was clipped by 2 bases and J by 4 bases, with 12 bases between them. CDR3 region: CASSLGVGSYGYTF. CDR3 DNA: TGCGCCAGCAGCTTAGGGGTAGGAAGCTATGGCTACACCTTC.

This clone was seen at least ten times. The CDR3 nucleotides are TGCGCCAGCAGCCAAGGTGTAACTAGCAGGGAGACCCAGTACTTC. This encodes CASSQGVTSRETQYF. This chain connects TRBV4-1 to TRBJ2-5, with a tentative D call TRBD2 (6 bases). CDR3 size: 15 residues. CDR1 MGHRA and CDR2 YSYEKL come from the germline V gene. Trimming removed 1 base from V and 5 bases from J, with 14 bases in between.

The V gene is TRBV28, the J gene TRBJ2-2; 9 nucleotides agree with TRBD1. The CDR3 extends over 14 amino acids. J lost 5 bases, V lost 7 bases, and 5 bases had no gene match. Germline V lookup: CDR1 MDHEN, CDR2 SYDVKM. Here the CDR3 DNA reads TGTGCCAGCACCCCGGGACAGGGAACCGGGGAGCTGTTTTTT. It codes for CASTPGQGTGELFF.

The chain recombines TRBV7-8 with TRBJ1-1, with D possibly TRBD1 on 5 matching bases. The germline V and J ends were trimmed by 4 bases and 3 bases, with 12 bases remaining between them. The CDR3 runs 14 residues. Germline V gene data show CDR1 as SGHVS and CDR2 as FQNEAQ. CDR3 residues: CASSSQGGDTEAFF. The CDR3 DNA is TGTGCCAGCAGCTCCCAGGGAGGTGACACTGAAGCTTTCTTT.

This chain joins TRBV28 and TRBJ1-2; perhaps TRBD1 as D (5 bases). The CDR3 has 15 residues. CDR1 and CDR2 from the germline V gene are MDHEN and SYDVKM. V lost 3 bases and J lost 1, with 12 bases in between. In DNA, the CDR3 is TGTGCCAGCAGTTTGGTGGCTCAGGGTAACTATGGCTACACCTTC. This sequence encodes CASSLVAQGNYGYTF.

CDR3 in amino acids: CASSVGGTGKNNEQFF. The CDR3 DNA sequence: TGTGCCAGCAGCGTAGGAGGGACTGGAAAAAACAATGAGCAGTTCTTC. The chain couples TRBV9 to TRBJ2-1, with TRBD2 as a possible D gene (6 bases). Trimming took 0 bases from V and 5 from J, leaving 15 bases between them. Germline-derived CDR1 and CDR2 are SGDLS and YYNGEE. This CDR3 spans 16 amino acids.

This chain joins TRBV27 and TRBJ2-5; D not resolved. The DNA end is a closer match to TRBJ2-7, so the J assignment may be wrong. The CDR3 length is 13 residues. Germline V lookup: CDR1 MNHEY, CDR2 SMNVEV (reference sequence). The CDR3 DNA reads TGTGCCAGCAGTTTAAAAAGGAGTTCCGAGCAGTACTTC. Protein sequence: CASSLKRSSEQYF.

The chain combines TRBV28 with TRBJ2-7; TRBD2 is a possible D gene (6 bases). In germline, CDR1 is MDHEN, CDR2 SYDVKM. The CDR3 has 17 amino acids. The V gene lost 1 base and the J gene lost 1 base, with 17 bases spanning the gap. CDR3 region: CASSLFTPQGGSYEQYF. CDR3 bases: TGTGCCAGCAGTTTATTCACGCCCCAGGGAGGTTCCTACGAGCAGTACTTC.